The clone carrying this T cell receptor (beta chain) appeared a few times. Its matching antigen is unknown. The data stem from a study of vaccination and CD4 T cells after COVID-19. With the Oncomine TCR Beta short-read assay, DNA from cultured CD4+ T cells was sequenced. TCRdb used MiXCR to reprocess the PCR reads, holding one entry per CDR3 protein. Counted here are about 14,000 distinct CDR3 sequences, around 40% occurring once; the ten biggest clones make up about 9.4%. There are 16 residues in the CDR3. Germline CDR1 and CDR2: SGHTA and FQGTGA. J gave up 1 base and V 4 bases, and 8 bases lay outside the gene matches. Treatment in this sample: approximately nine-day PBMC culture with coronavirus spike peptide pools or control peptides (ViraFEST assay).

The chain is built from TRBV7-3 and TRBJ2-3; 7 nucleotides agree with TRBD2. The sample comprised CD4+ T cells from blood, cultured in vitro. The clonotype originates from a human donor who had recovered from COVID-19. The CDR3: CASSSLGGPGTDTQYF. The DNA for the CDR3 is TGTGCCAGCAGCTCTTTGGGAGGGCCCGGCACAGATACGCAGTATTTT.